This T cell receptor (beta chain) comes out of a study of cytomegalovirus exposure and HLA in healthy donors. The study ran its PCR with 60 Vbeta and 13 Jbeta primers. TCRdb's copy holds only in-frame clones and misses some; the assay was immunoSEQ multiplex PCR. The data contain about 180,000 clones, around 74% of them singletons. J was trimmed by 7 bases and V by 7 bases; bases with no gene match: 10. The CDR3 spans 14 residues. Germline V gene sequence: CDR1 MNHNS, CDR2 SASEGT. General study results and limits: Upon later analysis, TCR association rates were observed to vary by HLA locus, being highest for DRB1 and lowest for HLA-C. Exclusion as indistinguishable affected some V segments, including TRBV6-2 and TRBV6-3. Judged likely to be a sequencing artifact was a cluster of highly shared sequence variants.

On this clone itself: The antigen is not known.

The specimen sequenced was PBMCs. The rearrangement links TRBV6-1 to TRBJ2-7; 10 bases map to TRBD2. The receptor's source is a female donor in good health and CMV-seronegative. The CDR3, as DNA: TGTGCCAGCATCGTAAGCGGGAGGGTATGGGAGCAGTACTTC. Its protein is CASIVSGRVWEQYF.